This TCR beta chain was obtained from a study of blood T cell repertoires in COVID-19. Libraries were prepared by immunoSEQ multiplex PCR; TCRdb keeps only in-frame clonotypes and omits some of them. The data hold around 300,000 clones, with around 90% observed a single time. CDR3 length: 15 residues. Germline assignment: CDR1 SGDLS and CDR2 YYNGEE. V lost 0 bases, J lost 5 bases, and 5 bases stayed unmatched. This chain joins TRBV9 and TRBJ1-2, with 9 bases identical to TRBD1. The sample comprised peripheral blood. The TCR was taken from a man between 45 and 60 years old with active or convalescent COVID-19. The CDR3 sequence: CASSVEADRGYGYTF. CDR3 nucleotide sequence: TGTGCCAGCAGCGTAGAAGCGGACAGGGGATATGGCTACACCTTC.